These 28 T cell receptor beta chains came from one sample sequenced in a study of vaccination and CD4 T cells after COVID-19. Sequenced with the Oncomine TCR Beta short-read assay was DNA taken from cultured CD4+ T cells. Each CDR3 protein gets one entry after TCRdb re-called the PCR reads with MiXCR. The sample holds about 18,000 distinct CDR3 sequences, 56% seen once. For these TCRs, the target antigens are not known. As for treatment: roughly 11-day PBMC culture with coronavirus spike peptide pools or control peptides (ViraFEST assay). Source material: CD4+ T cells from blood, cultured in vitro. These receptors were taken from a human donor who had recovered from COVID-19.

This clonotype was recorded a few times. CDR3 DNA: TGTGCCACCAGTGTAGGGAGTGGACAGGGCCGACATACGCAGTATTTT. Its protein product is CATSVGSGQGRHTQYF. This chain connects TRBV24-1 to TRBJ2-3; 8 nucleotides align to TRBD1. CDR1 KGHDR and CDR2 SFDVKD come from the germline V gene. CDR3 size: 16 residues. V lost 5 bases, J lost 7 bases, and 13 bases stayed unmatched.

V is TRBV27 and J is TRBJ2-5, with a tentative D call TRBD1 (6 bases). With 0 bases removed from V and 2 bases from J, the gap between germline ends came to 10 bases. CDR1 is MNHEY, CDR2 SMNVEV, per germline (reference sequence). CDR3 length equals 15 residues. The chain's CDR3 is CASSLSWTAQETQYF. The CDR3, as DNA: TGTGCCAGCAGTTTATCATGGACAGCTCAAGAGACCCAGTACTTC.

The V and J genes are TRBV15 and TRBJ1-5; the D is unclear. The ends were cut back, 0 bases at V and 3 bases at J, with 18 bases in the middle. CDR1 is LNHNV, CDR2 YYDKDF, per germline (reference sequence). The CDR3 extends over 18 amino acids. CDR3 nucleotides: TGTGCCACCAGCAGAGAGGGAGTCTTTGAGAAGCCCAATCAGCCCCAGCATTTT. Translated: CATSREGVFEKPNQPQHF.

V gene TRBV6-4 combines with J gene TRBJ2-1, with D perhaps assigned TRBD1 or TRBD2 (5 bases each). The CDR3 has 16 residues. Trimming took 2 bases from V and 0 from J, leaving 11 bases between them. The germline V gene encodes CDR1 MRHNA and CDR2 SNTAGT. The CDR3 region has the DNA TGTGCCAGCAGTGACGCGCCGGGACGCTCCTACAATGAGCAGTTCTTC. Protein sequence: CASSDAPGRSYNEQFF.

This clonotype was picked up a small number of times. The chain has TRBV10-3 and TRBJ2-3; 8 bases map to TRBD1. V shed 8 bases, J shed 8 bases, and the junction held 9 bases outside the gene matches. CDR1 is ENHRY, CDR2 SYGVKD, per germline. This CDR3 has 13 residues. CDR3 region: CAIGPQGAATQYF. CDR3 sequence (DNA): TGTGCCATCGGCCCTCAGGGGGCGGCTACGCAGTATTTT.

The chain employs TRBV20-1 and TRBJ2-1, with 11 positions matching TRBD2. Per germline, CDR1 DFQATT and CDR2 SNEGSKA (reference sequence). This CDR3 region has 16 residues. With 5 bases clipped from V and 8 bases from J, the junction kept 14 bases outside the gene matches. The CDR3 loop reads CSAFMTSGAVGDEQFF. For the CDR3, the DNA is TGCAGTGCTTTCATGACTAGCGGGGCTGTAGGAGATGAGCAGTTCTTC.

The V and J genes are TRBV20-1 and TRBJ1-1, with TRBD1 matching 10 bases. In germline, CDR1 is DFQATT, CDR2 SNEGSKA (reference sequence). Germline trimming cut 2 bases from V and 5 bases from J; bases unmatched to any gene: 8. The CDR3 contains 15 residues. The CDR3 spells CSARSGTGVETEAFF. The DNA for the CDR3 is TGCAGTGCTAGATCCGGGACAGGGGTAGAGACTGAAGCTTTCTTT.

This clonotype has just a few counts. The V call is TRBV6-1, the J call TRBJ2-7; D possibly corresponds to TRBD2 (6 bases). Germline V gives CDR1 MNHNS, CDR2 SASEGT. The CDR3 has 15 residues. V lost 7 bases and J lost 5, with 21 bases in between. The CDR3 here is CASTTSAAGKHEQYF. The CDR3 DNA sequence: TGTGCCAGCACCACGTCCGCCGCGGGGAAGCACGAGCAGTACTTC.

The J gene is TRBJ2-2, the V gene TRBV15; D may correspond to TRBD1 or TRBD2 (5 bases each). Germline V gene sequence: CDR1 LNHNV, CDR2 YYDKDF (reference sequence). The CDR3 spans 17 residues. Trimming pared 8 bases from V and 2 bases from J, leaving 21 bases between. CDR3: CATQVVRDASNTGELFF. DNA of the CDR3: TGTGCCACCCAAGTGGTCCGGGACGCTTCAAACACCGGGGAGCTGTTTTTT.

V is TRBV19 and J is TRBJ1-5; no firm D call. The CDR3 spans 14 residues. Deletions cut 7 bases from V and 5 bases from J, with 15 bases between. Germline V gene lookup returns CDR1 LNHDA and CDR2 SQIVND (reference sequence). This CDR3 is CASMMSVGYQPQHF. In DNA form, the CDR3 reads TGTGCCAGTATGATGTCCGTAGGTTATCAGCCCCAGCATTTT.

V usage is TRBV25-1 and J usage is TRBJ2-7; D is perhaps TRBD1 (5 bases). The V end was cut by 7 bases, the J end by 5 bases, with 12 bases between. This CDR3 contains 12 residues. The germline gives CDR1 MGHDK, CDR2 SYGVNS. The CDR3 DNA sequence: TGTGCCAGCAACCAGGGTTCGGACGAGCAGTACTTC. It translates to CASNQGSDEQYF.

The CDR3 nucleotides are TGTGCCAGCAGTGAACCCCTAGCGGGAGCGGGCACAGATACGCAGTATTTT. Translated: CASSEPLAGAGTDTQYF. The chain is built from TRBV28 and TRBJ2-3; 10 bases agree with TRBD2. The junction had 9 bases not matched to a gene; V was cut back by 5 bases and J by 1 base. Germline values: CDR1 MDHEN, CDR2 SYDVKM. This CDR3 comprises 17 residues.

The chain couples TRBV5-1 to TRBJ1-6; 9 bases are shared with TRBD1. Germline CDR1 reads SGHRS; CDR2 reads YFSETQ. The CDR3 sequence is 14 residues long. The V gene end was trimmed by 7 bases and the J gene end by 8 bases; junction bases not matched to a gene: 7. The CDR3 region has the DNA TGCGCCAGCCGCAAGACAGGGGGTTATTCACCCCTCCACTTT. It yields the protein CASRKTGGYSPLHF.

The CDR3 loop is CASTLRAGRDSPLHF. The CDR3, as DNA: TGTGCCAGCACCCTACGGGCAGGGAGGGATTCACCCCTCCACTTT. This chain joins TRBV2 and TRBJ1-6; D perhaps matches TRBD1 (5 bases). The V gene's germline CDR1 is SNHLY and CDR2 FYNNEI. V lost 7 bases and J lost 8, with 18 bases in between. CDR3 length: 15 residues.

This clonotype occurred a few times. The chain combines TRBV30 with TRBJ1-5; D is unclear. CDR1 and CDR2 (germline): GTSNPN, SVGIG (reference sequence). There are 13 residues in the CDR3. Between the trimmed V and J ends, which lost 2 bases and 0 bases, there was a span of 5 bases. The CDR3 is CAWSPDSNQPQHF. CDR3 in DNA: TGTGCCTGGAGTCCCGATAGCAATCAGCCCCAGCATTTT.

V and J are TRBV15 and TRBJ1-5; possible D gene TRBD1, 5 bases. This CDR3 is built from 16 residues. CDR1 and CDR2 (germline): LNHNV, YYDKDF (reference sequence). V was trimmed by 1 base and J by 4 bases, leaving 14 bases between them. The CDR3 DNA is TGTGCCACCAGCAGAGCTAGACAGAGAAGTAATCAGCCCCAGCATTTT. It yields the protein CATSRARQRSNQPQHF. Full variable domain (outside the CDR3, taken from reference TRBV15 and TRBJ1-5): DAMVIQNPRYQVTQFGKPVTLSCSQTLNHNVMYWYQQKSSQAPKLLFHYYDKDFNNEADTPDNFQSRRPNTSFCFLDIRSPGLGDTAMYLCATSRARQRSNQPQHFGDGTRLSIL.

This clonotype was counted a single time. The chain has TRBV6-5 and TRBJ2-3; 7 bases line up with TRBD2. The CDR3 totals 15 residues. V gave up 2 bases and J gave up 1 base; unmatched junction bases: 3. Per germline, CDR1 MNHEY and CDR2 SVGAGI. The CDR3 DNA is TGTGCCAGCAGTTACCGGACTAGGGGCACAGATACGCAGTATTTT. Residues: CASSYRTRGTDTQYF.

The chain combines TRBV12-5 with TRBJ2-7; possible D gene TRBD1, 6 bases. CDR1 is LGHNT, CDR2 FRNRAP, per germline. The CDR3 runs to 14 residues. V was trimmed by 6 bases and J by 5 bases, leaving 17 bases between them. CDR3 loop: CASGSYLQGHEQYF. CDR3 nucleotides: TGTGCTAGTGGGTCCTACTTACAGGGCCACGAGCAGTACTTC.

The chain joins TRBV2 to TRBJ2-3; TRBD2 matches at 10 bases. Germline V CDR1 and CDR2: SNHLY, FYNNEI. This CDR3 region has 14 residues. The V and J ends lost 10 bases and 3 bases, in that order; junction bases with no gene match: 7. The CDR3 DNA sequence: TGTGCCATAGCTAGCGGGAGAGGTACAGATACGCAGTATTTT. Its protein is CAIASGRGTDTQYF.

This clonotype was picked up a small number of times. J is TRBJ1-2 and V is TRBV15, with unresolved D. The CDR3 sequence is 16 residues long. Germline V gene lookup returns CDR1 LNHNV and CDR2 YYDKDF (reference sequence). The V end was cut by 3 bases, the J end by 3 bases, with 17 bases between. The CDR3 region has the DNA TGTGCCACCAGCAGTTACCTAGAACGTAGGTACTATGGCTACACCTTC. Translation: CATSSYLERRYYGYTF.

The CDR3 sequence is CSASRDVYEQYF. In nucleotides, the CDR3 is TGCAGTGCAAGCAGGGATGTGTACGAGCAGTACTTC. This chain joins TRBV20-1 and TRBJ2-7; D possibly corresponds to TRBD1 (5 bases). Per the germline V gene, CDR1 is DFQATT and CDR2 is SNEGSKA (reference sequence). The CDR3 spans 12 residues. Trimming took 6 bases from V and 4 from J, leaving 13 bases between them.

The CDR3 sequence is CASSRGPGTAQETQYF. CDR3 nucleotide sequence: TGTGCCAGCAGTCGCGGGCCCGGGACAGCCCAAGAGACCCAGTACTTC. The chain uses TRBV6-1 and TRBJ2-5, with 7 positions matching TRBD1. CDR1 is MNHNS, CDR2 SASEGT, per germline. V lost 5 bases and J lost 1; bases outside the gene matches: 10. The CDR3 length is 16 residues.

The chain couples TRBV7-9 to TRBJ1-5; maybe TRBD1 (6 bases). The CDR3 is 16 residues long. Germline loops: CDR1 SEHNR, CDR2 FQNEAQ (reference sequence). Trimming left V 8 bases short and J 5 bases short, with 22 bases between. CDR3 sequence: CASGWGMGGQYQPQHF. The CDR3 DNA reads as TGTGCCAGCGGCTGGGGTATGGGGGGGCAGTATCAGCCCCAGCATTTT.

V usage is TRBV12-3 or TRBV12-4 and J usage is TRBJ2-1; 15 bases are shared with TRBD2. The CDR3 has 15 residues. V shed 3 bases, J shed 13 bases, and the junction held 7 bases outside the gene matches. As DNA, the CDR3 is TGTGCCAGCAGTTTCTCCGGACTAGCGGGAGGGGGTCAGTTCTTC. Protein product: CASSFSGLAGGGQFF.

This sequence joins TRBV29-1 and TRBJ2-2, with D uncertain. The CDR3 is 11 amino acids. Trimming cost V 7 bases and J 3 bases, with 6 bases left between them. Looked up from germline, CDR1 is SQVTM and CDR2 is ANQGSEA. The CDR3 DNA follows: TGCAGCGCTCGGGACACCGGGGAGCTGTTTTTT. Its protein product is CSARDTGELFF.

V usage is TRBV19 and J usage is TRBJ1-4, with unresolved D. Germline V gives CDR1 LNHDA, CDR2 SQIVND (reference sequence). The CDR3 contains 11 residues. The ends were cut back, 7 bases at V and 8 bases at J, with 8 bases in the middle. The CDR3 sequence: CASKGGEKLFF. The CDR3 DNA follows: TGTGCCAGTAAGGGTGGAGAAAAACTGTTTTTT.

As DNA, the CDR3 is TGTGCCTGGAGTGACCGGGGCCTGCATCAGCCCCAGCATTTT. It yields the protein CAWSDRGLHQPQHF. The chain uses TRBV30 and TRBJ1-5, with TRBD1 as a possible D gene (5 bases). CDR3 size: 14 residues. V lost 1 base to trimming and J lost 5 bases, with 12 bases between them. Germline V gene sequence: CDR1 GTSNPN, CDR2 SVGIG (reference sequence).

This sequence joins TRBV6-1 and TRBJ1-5; 9 nucleotides match TRBD1. This CDR3 region has 16 residues. V shed 5 bases and J 6 bases; nucleotides not matched to a gene: 11. Germline values: CDR1 MNHNS, CDR2 SASEGT. The CDR3 DNA follows: TGTGCCAGCAGTCCGGGACAGGGTTTCGGAGGTCAGCCCCAGCATTTT. This sequence encodes CASSPGQGFGGQPQHF.